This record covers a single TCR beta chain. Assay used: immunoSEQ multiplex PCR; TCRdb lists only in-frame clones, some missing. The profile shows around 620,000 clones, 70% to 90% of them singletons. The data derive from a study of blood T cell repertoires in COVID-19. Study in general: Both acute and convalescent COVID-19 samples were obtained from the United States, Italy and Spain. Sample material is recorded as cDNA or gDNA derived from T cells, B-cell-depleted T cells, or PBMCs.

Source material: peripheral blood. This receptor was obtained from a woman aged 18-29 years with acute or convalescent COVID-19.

CDR3 residues: CASSLDRGDYGYTF. CDR3 DNA sequence: TGTGCCAGCAGCTTAGATCGGGGAGACTATGGCTACACCTTC. The rearrangement links TRBV7-2 to TRBJ1-2; D gene uncertain. Deletions cut 1 base from V and 3 bases from J, with 9 bases between. The CDR3 loop spans 14 amino acids. Germline V CDR1 and CDR2: SGHTA, FQGNSA.